A selection of T cell receptor beta chains follows, all from one sample in a study of T cell responses to AZD1222 COVID-19 vaccine. Repertoires were generated with immunoSEQ multiplex PCR, while TCRdb's copy carries only in-frame clones and drops some. Among about 160,000 clones, approximately 87% were seen once, and the ten largest hold more than 4%. The sequences come from peripheral blood, collected 28 days after the second AZD1222 dose. These receptors were obtained from an adult who received the AZD1222 COVID-19 vaccine. Both conserved end residues are part of each CDR3. D genes are given only for firm matches. Expanded clones are given a class, and other clones once, few, many or no size at all.

v_call	clone_size	j_call	d_call	cdr3_nt	cdr3_aa
TRBV7-2	.	TRBJ1-4	TRBD1	TGTGCCAGCAGCTTAGCCCCCCACAGGGGAGGAAAACTGTTTTTT	CASSLAPHRGGKLFF
TRBV7-9	once	TRBJ2-3	.	TGTGCCAGCCGGGCCTCCACAGATACGCAGTATTTT	CASRASTDTQYF
TRBV30	.	TRBJ1-3	.	TGTGCCTGGACAACCGGAAACACCATATATTTT	CAWTTGNTIYF
TRBV5-6	.	TRBJ1-2	.	TGTGCCAGCAGCTTGCTGGCTTATGGCTACACCTTC	CASSLLAYGYTF
TRBV27	.	TRBJ2-7	.	TGTGCCAGCAGTTTAATCGGGGGACCCTACGAGCAGTACTTC	CASSLIGGPYEQYF
TRBV3-1/TRBV3-2	.	TRBJ2-3	.	TGTGCCAGCAGCCAAGACGGACTCCATGGGCAGCACCCTAGCACAGATACGCAGTATTTT	CASSQDGLHGQHPSTDTQYF
TRBV5-1	.	TRBJ2-7	.	TGCGCCAGCAGCTTGAGGACTAACTACGAGCAGTACTTC	CASSLRTNYEQYF
TRBV13	.	TRBJ1-5	.	TGTGCCAGCAGCTTGGGGTGGGGAGGCGATCAGCCCCAGCATTTT	CASSLGWGGDQPQHF
TRBV19	.	TRBJ2-6	TRBD1	TGTGCCAGTAGTACAGGGACAGCCGGGGCCAACGTCCTGACTTTC	CASSTGTAGANVLTF
TRBV20-1	.	TRBJ1-1	.	TGCAGTGCTAGGGAGACTGAAGCTTTCTTT	CSARETEAFF
TRBV30	.	TRBJ1-1	.	TGTGCCTGGAGTGTAAGGGTCTGGGGGACTGAAGCTTTCTTT	CAWSVRVWGTEAFF
TRBV11-2	few	TRBJ2-7	.	TGTGCCAGCAGCGCATACTACGAGCAGTACTTC	CASSAYYEQYF
TRBV27	.	TRBJ2-7	.	TGTGCCAGCAGTTCGTTAGTGGGGGCGGTTGAGCAGTACTTC	CASSSLVGAVEQYF
TRBV24-1	.	TRBJ2-1	.	TGTGCCACCAGTGAAAACAGAGAGCAGTTCTTC	CATSENREQFF
TRBV7-8	.	TRBJ2-5	TRBD2	TGTGCCAGCAGCTTCAGCCTCCGGGCGGGGGGGCTCGCAGAGACCCAGTACTTC	CASSFSLRAGGLAETQYF
TRBV5-1	.	TRBJ1-1	TRBD1	TGCGCCAGCAGCAGGGACAGGGGGAACACTGAAGCTTTCTTT	CASSRDRGNTEAFF
TRBV20-1	.	TRBJ2-7	.	TGCAGTGCTAGTAGCCATCGAGGGGGAGGGTACGAGCAGTACTTC	CSASSHRGGGYEQYF
TRBV5-1	.	TRBJ2-2	.	TGCGCCAGCAGTGGCGAGGGGTTGACCGGGGAGCTGTTTTTT	CASSGEGLTGELFF
TRBV18	.	TRBJ2-2	.	TGTGCCAGCTCACCACAGGGGACAACCGGGGAGCTGTTTTTT	CASSPQGTTGELFF
TRBV4-1	.	TRBJ1-3	TRBD1	TGCGCCAGCAGCCTATACGACAGGGGGCTGGGAAACACCATATATTTT	CASSLYDRGLGNTIYF
TRBV7-9	.	TRBJ1-1	.	TGTGCCAGCGGGGATACGGGGGCGCGGGTGACTGAAGCTTTCTTT	CASGDTGARVTEAFF
TRBV30	.	TRBJ1-1	TRBD1	TGTGCCTGGAGCACAGGGGGGAACACTGAAGCTTTCTTT	CAWSTGGNTEAFF
TRBV5-1	.	TRBJ1-1	.	TGCGCCAGCAGCCCTACGGGGCAGATTAACACTGAAGCTTTCTTT	CASSPTGQINTEAFF
TRBV6-5	.	TRBJ2-3	.	TGTGCCAGCAGGGCCCCGGGGCCGGATACGCAGTATTTT	CASRAPGPDTQYF
TRBV3-1/TRBV3-2	.	TRBJ1-1	.	TGTGCCAGCAGCCAGATCAGGGGTGATCGACCTGAAGCTTTCTTT	CASSQIRGDRPEAFF
TRBV23-1	.	TRBJ2-3	.	TGCGCCAGCAGTCAATATAATTTTTGGGCGGCAGATACGCAGTATTTT	CASSQYNFWAADTQYF
TRBV5-1	.	TRBJ1-1	.	TGCGCCAGCAGCTTGGACCCTAACACTGAAGCTTTCTTT	CASSLDPNTEAFF
TRBV9	.	TRBJ1-2	TRBD1	TGTGCCAGCAGCGCCTCAACCCTTGACGGGACAGGCCCGGTCTATGGCTACACCTTC	CASSASTLDGTGPVYGYTF
TRBV28	.	TRBJ1-5	TRBD1	TGTGCCAGCCGACAGGGAGCGTTCGGGAATCAGCCCCAGCATTTT	CASRQGAFGNQPQHF
TRBV11-3	.	TRBJ2-2	TRBD2	TGTGCCAGCAGCTTAGGGACTAGCAGAGACACCGGGGAGCTGTTTTTT	CASSLGTSRDTGELFF
TRBV30	.	TRBJ2-3	.	TGTGCCTGGACCCTAAGCACAGATACGCAGTATTTT	CAWTLSTDTQYF
TRBV30	.	TRBJ1-6	.	TGTGCCTGGGACAGGAATAATTCACCCCTCCACTTT	CAWDRNNSPLHF
TRBV7-8	.	TRBJ1-3	.	TGTGCCAGCAGCTCAGGGATCTCTGGAAACACCATATATTTT	CASSSGISGNTIYF
TRBV6-4	.	TRBJ1-2	.	TGTGCCAGATCGACAGTGTTGTGTGGCTACACCTTC	CARSTVLCGYTF
TRBV6-5	.	TRBJ1-4	TRBD1	TGTGCCAGCAGCCAACAGGGGACTGAAAAACTGTTTTTT	CASSQQGTEKLFF
TRBV2	.	TRBJ1-5	.	TGTGCCAGCAGTGAGGTCCAGGACCATCAGCCCCAGCATTTT	CASSEVQDHQPQHF
TRBV18	.	TRBJ1-5	TRBD1	TGTGCCAGCTCGCGACAGGGGGTGGATCAGCCCCAGCATTTT	CASSRQGVDQPQHF
TRBV7-9	.	TRBJ1-1	.	TGTGCCAGCAGCCCCCTAGTTTACGCTGAAGCTTTCTTT	CASSPLVYAEAFF
TRBV30	.	TRBJ1-5	.	TGTGCCTGGAGTGGAGACAGTAATCAGCCCCAGCATTTT	CAWSGDSNQPQHF
TRBV19	.	TRBJ1-1	.	TGTGCCAGTACCCCTCCCTGGGTGAGCACTGAAGCTTTCTTT	CASTPPWVSTEAFF
TRBV9	.	TRBJ2-3	.	TGTGCCAGCAGCGTAGAGCTGGGGGGCGGTAACACGCAGTATTTT	CASSVELGGGNTQYF
TRBV11-3	once	TRBJ1-1	.	TGTGCCAGCAGCTATCGGTCCAGGGAGGAGACTGAAGCTTTCTTT	CASSYRSREETEAFF
TRBV5-1	.	TRBJ1-2	.	TGCGCCAGCAGCTTGGAAGGGGCAGGGTTAGGGCTTGCTGGCTACACCTTC	CASSLEGAGLGLAGYTF
TRBV14	once	TRBJ1-3	.	TGTGCCAGCAGCCAAACAGGAAACACCATATATTTT	CASSQTGNTIYF
TRBV4-1	.	TRBJ2-5	.	TGCGCCAGCAGCGAACTTAACGGCCGACTAGAGACCCAGTACTTC	CASSELNGRLETQYF
TRBV19	.	TRBJ1-1	.	TGTGCCAGTAGTATTGGTAACACTGAAGCTTTCTTT	CASSIGNTEAFF
TRBV7-9	.	TRBJ2-7	.	TGTGCCAGCAGCACCCGGACAGAGTACGAGCAGTACTTC	CASSTRTEYEQYF
TRBV11-2	.	TRBJ2-7	.	TGTGCCAGCAGCTTAGAACCGACCAGGCTCAAGGGCTACGAGCAGTACTTC	CASSLEPTRLKGYEQYF
TRBV25-1	once	TRBJ1-2	TRBD1	TGTGCCAGCAGTGAGAAGGACAGGGTTAGTGGCTACACCTTC	CASSEKDRVSGYTF